What follows are 5 T cell receptor beta chains derived from one specimen sequenced in a study of STAT5B mutations in CD4+ large granular lymphocyte leukemia. The assay was immunoSEQ multiplex PCR, and TCRdb's table has in-frame clones only and misses some. There are under 40,000 clones in the sample; 71% occur only once, and less than 0.5% lies in the top ten. The sample was CD4+ T cells from blood buffy coats. Receptors were obtained from a human donor in good health.

The chain couples TRBV5-3 to TRBJ1-2, with D hard to call. TRBV5-3 is classed as an ORF, of uncertain function. This CDR3 contains 16 residues. V was trimmed by 4 bases and J by 1 base, leaving 17 bases between them. The chain's CDR3 is CARSQNCGSCNYGYTF. In DNA form, the CDR3 reads TGTGCCAGAAGCCAAAACTGCGGCAGCTGTAACTATGGCTACACCTTC.

The chain carries TRBV6-1 and TRBJ1-3, with a weak D call TRBD1 (5 bases). V was trimmed by 5 bases and J by 2 bases, leaving 13 bases between them. The CDR3 extends over 15 amino acids. Germline CDR1 is MNHNS and CDR2 is SASEGT. CDR3 sequence (DNA): TGTGCCAGCAGTATAGAGGTGGGGCCTGGAAACACCATATATTTT. This translates into CASSIEVGPGNTIYF.

The gene calls are TRBV15 and TRBJ1-4; no reliable D call. V was cut by 0 bases and J by 4 bases, with 9 bases left in between. CDR1 is LNHNV and CDR2 is YYDKDF in the germline V gene (reference sequence). This CDR3 is built from 15 residues. As DNA, the CDR3 is TGTGCCACCAGCAGAGATACATCGGGTAATGAAAAACTGTTTTTT. Translated, it gives CATSRDTSGNEKLFF.

J is TRBJ2-2 and V is TRBV6-6, with D perhaps matching TRBD1 (7 bases). This CDR3 is built from 15 residues. Per germline, CDR1 MNHNY and CDR2 SVGAGI (reference sequence). Trimming removed 10 bases at V and 0 bases at J, with 15 bases between. The CDR3 coding sequence is TGTGCCATGGGGGGACAGTTCGCGAACACCGGGGAGCTGTTTTTT. Its translation: CAMGGQFANTGELFF.

This sequence joins TRBV14 and TRBJ2-2; TRBD2 is a possible D gene (5 bases). In germline, CDR1 is SGHDN, CDR2 FVKESK. The germline V and J ends were trimmed by 7 bases and 5 bases, with 17 bases remaining between them. This CDR3 contains 15 residues. DNA of the CDR3: TGTGCCAGCACCTCCCTCTCGGGCGGGACCGGGGAGCTGTTTTTT. It specifies CASTSLSGGTGELFF.